A selection of T cell receptor beta chains follows, all from one sample in a study of T cell clonotyping in hematopoietic cell transplantation. The assay was immunoSEQ multiplex PCR, and TCRdb's table has in-frame clones only and misses some. The sample lists tens of thousands of clones; around 85% were seen once. The specimen comprised peripheral blood mononuclear cells, sampled before stem cell transplant. The receptors shown here come from a man between 60 and 75 years old with acute myeloid leukemia. Some clones in this sample may be carry-over from other donors' samples. The CDR3 runs from the conserved cysteine through the conserved F or W. D genes are given only for firm matches. Size is omitted from some rows. Given values are once, few, many or a class for expanded clones.

CDR3	DNA	V	size	D	J
CASSYSGITNKETQYF	TGTGCCAGCAGTTACTCGGGTATTACTAACAAAGAGACCCAGTACTTC	TRBV6-5	-	-	TRBJ2-5
CASGEVSNSPLHF	TGTGCCAGCGGAGAGGTTTCTAATTCACCCCTCCACTTT	TRBV11-3	few	-	TRBJ1-6
CASSLANRNTIYF	TGTGCCAGCAGCTTAGCGAATCGAAACACCATATATTTT	TRBV7-2	-	-	TRBJ1-3
CAIAKGTGNSNYGYTF	TGTGCCATCGCAAAAGGGACAGGGAATAGTAACTATGGCTACACCTTC	TRBV10-3	-	TRBD1	TRBJ1-2
CASSPRTGGLGYNEQFF	TGTGCCAGCAGCCCTAGGACAGGGGGGTTGGGATACAATGAGCAGTTCTTC	TRBV11-3	-	TRBD1	TRBJ2-1
CASSRQPGAGELFF	TGTGCCAGCAGCCGCCAGCCAGGGGCCGGGGAGCTGTTTTTT	TRBV14	once	-	TRBJ2-2
CASSFGHSDYEQYF	TGTGCCAGCAGCTTCGGTCACAGCGATTACGAGCAGTACTTC	TRBV5-6	-	-	TRBJ2-7
CASSVDNSFTTQYF	TGTGCCAGCAGCGTCGATAACTCTTTCACTACGCAGTATTTT	TRBV11-3	-	-	TRBJ2-3
CASCDRGNYGYTF	TGTGCCAGCTGCGACAGGGGAAACTATGGCTACACCTTC	TRBV5-6	once	TRBD1	TRBJ1-2
CASSLAPQGVSYNEQFF	TGTGCCAGCAGCTTAGCGCCGCAGGGGGTATCCTACAATGAGCAGTTCTTC	TRBV7-2	once	TRBD1	TRBJ2-1
CASSLIAGGYNEQFF	TGTGCCAGCAGTTTAATAGCGGGGGGTTACAATGAGCAGTTCTTC	TRBV27	-	TRBD2	TRBJ2-1
CAWMKRGSTDTQYF	TGTGCCTGGATGAAGCGGGGGAGCACAGATACGCAGTATTTT	TRBV30	few	TRBD2	TRBJ2-3
CASSEAPGLYGYTF	TGTGCCAGCAGTGAAGCGCCCGGCCTCTATGGCTACACCTTC	TRBV2	-	-	TRBJ1-2
CASSDGQGGNQPQHF	TGCGCCAGCAGCGACGGACAGGGTGGCAATCAGCCCCAGCATTTT	TRBV5-1	few	TRBD1	TRBJ1-5
CASSASTLAGSSYEQYF	TGCGCCAGCAGCGCCTCAACCCTAGCGGGGAGCTCCTACGAGCAGTACTTC	TRBV5-1	-	TRBD2	TRBJ2-7
CASSQVGRAIGRNTIYF	TGCGCCAGCAGCCAAGTAGGCAGGGCGATTGGTAGGAACACCATATATTTT	TRBV4-1	-	-	TRBJ1-3
CASKRAGRLQETQYF	TGTGCCAGTAAACGAGCGGGGAGGCTCCAAGAGACCCAGTACTTC	TRBV19	-	TRBD2	TRBJ2-5
CASRRLAGRTDTQYF	TGTGCCAGCAGGAGACTAGCGGGGCGCACAGATACGCAGTATTTT	TRBV11-1	-	TRBD2	TRBJ2-3
CASSQPRGTENSPLHF	TGTGCCAGTAGTCAGCCCCGCGGAACAGAGAATTCACCCCTCCACTTT	TRBV19	-	-	TRBJ1-6
CASSPGANNYGYTF	TGTGCCAGCAGTCCAGGAGCCAATAACTATGGCTACACCTTC	TRBV6-5	-	-	TRBJ1-2
CASSNLLGTSGAPSYGNTIYF	TGTGCCAGCAGCAACTTACTGGGGACTTCAGGGGCTCCTTCTTATGGAAACACCATATATTTT	TRBV21-1	-	-	TRBJ1-3
CASSQAQQGYIQYF	TGCGCCAGCAGCCAAGCCCAACAGGGTTACATTCAGTACTTC	TRBV4-1	-	-	TRBJ2-4
CASSPMQVSYEQYF	TGTGCCAGCAGCCCGATGCAGGTTTCCTACGAGCAGTACTTC	TRBV9	-	-	TRBJ2-7
CASSVTSGNTIYF	TGTGCCAGCAGCGTAACCAGTGGAAACACCATATATTTT	TRBV9	-	-	TRBJ1-3
CASSQEKGLERFF	TGCGCCAGCAGCCAAGAGAAGGGCCTCGAGAGATTCTTC	TRBV4-1	-	-	TRBJ2-1
CASGVRTEAFF	TGTGCCAGCGGGGTGAGGACTGAAGCTTTCTTT	TRBV2	-	-	TRBJ1-1
CASSALTDNYGYTF	TGTGCCAGCAGTGCCCTGACGGATAACTATGGCTACACCTTC	TRBV2	once	-	TRBJ1-2
CASSLGDREGNQPQHF	TGCGCCAGCAGCTTGGGGGACAGGGAAGGCAATCAGCCCCAGCATTTT	TRBV5-1	-	TRBD1	TRBJ1-5
CASRPLSSYYGYTF	TGTGCCAGCAGACCCCTCTCCTCTTACTATGGCTACACCTTC	TRBV6-5	-	-	TRBJ1-2
CASRYGLAGQETQYF	TGCGCCAGCAGGTACGGACTAGCGGGGCAAGAGACCCAGTACTTC	TRBV5-1	-	TRBD2	TRBJ2-5
CASSVDRGNDYGYTF	TGTGCCAGCAGCGTAGACAGGGGGAATGACTATGGCTACACCTTC	TRBV11-1	-	TRBD1	TRBJ1-2
CASSDSNRGTTEAFF	TGTGCCAGCAGTGACTCGAACAGGGGGACGACTGAAGCTTTCTTT	TRBV6-4	once	TRBD1	TRBJ1-1
CASSEYTGGTDGYTF	TGTGCCAGCAGTGAATACACCGGGGGGACCGATGGCTACACCTTC	TRBV25-1	-	-	TRBJ1-2
CASSLDIETQYF	TGTGCCAGCAGCTTGGATATCGAGACCCAGTACTTC	TRBV5-4	-	-	TRBJ2-5
CASSRQGQISGNTIYF	TGTGCCAGCAGTAGACAAGGACAGATCTCTGGAAACACCATATATTTT	TRBV2	-	-	TRBJ1-3
CASSDLLGVNTGELFF	TGTGCCAGCAGTGACTTACTAGGGGTGAACACCGGGGAGCTGTTTTTT	TRBV27	once	-	TRBJ2-2
CASRSGGAEYEQYF	TGTGCCAGCAGGTCAGGGGGCGCGGAGTACGAGCAGTACTTC	TRBV28	-	TRBD1	TRBJ2-7
CASSLVLAGDTDTQYF	TGTGCCAGCAGCTTAGTTCTAGCGGGGGACACAGATACGCAGTATTTT	TRBV7-9	-	TRBD2	TRBJ2-3
CASSTLRDGLNQPQHF	TGTGCCAGCAGTACCCTCCGGGACGGCCTCAATCAGCCCCAGCATTTT	TRBV27	-	-	TRBJ1-5
CASSLSGSIGGATEAFF	TGTGCCAGCAGCTTATCCGGTTCCATCGGTGGAGCCACTGAAGCTTTCTTT	TRBV7-2	once	-	TRBJ1-1
CAWSVSRLNTEAFF	TGTGCCTGGAGTGTAAGCCGTTTGAACACTGAAGCTTTCTTT	TRBV30	few	-	TRBJ1-1
CASSGVLGTYEQYF	TGTGCCAGCAGCGGGGTTTTAGGCACATACGAGCAGTACTTC	TRBV5-6	-	-	TRBJ2-7
CASSKGQGSNYGYTF	TGCGCCAGCAGCAAGGGACAGGGATCTAACTATGGCTACACCTTC	TRBV5-1	-	TRBD1	TRBJ1-2
CASRREGFGSYEQYF	TGTGCCAGCAGACGCGAAGGGTTCGGGTCCTACGAGCAGTACTTC	TRBV28	once	-	TRBJ2-7
CASSPILAGQGSQPQHF	TGTGCCAGCAGTCCGATCCTTGCGGGACAGGGAAGTCAGCCCCAGCATTTT	TRBV27	-	TRBD1	TRBJ1-5
CASIMTGMNTEAFF	TGTGCCAGCATTATGACAGGGATGAACACTGAAGCTTTCTTT	TRBV6-5	-	TRBD1	TRBJ1-1
CASKSSTSGAKETQYF	TGTGCCAGCAAATCATCGACTAGCGGGGCCAAAGAGACCCAGTACTTC	TRBV6-6	-	TRBD2	TRBJ2-5
CASSYRTGGNTEAFF	TGTGCCAGCAGTTACCGGACAGGGGGCAACACTGAAGCTTTCTTT	TRBV25-1	-	TRBD1	TRBJ1-1
CASSYAGQGAGELFF	TGTGCCAGCAGTTACGCGGGACAGGGGGCCGGGGAGCTGTTTTTT	TRBV6-6	-	TRBD1	TRBJ2-2
CALRGRWTEAFF	TGTGCCCTGAGGGGGAGATGGACTGAAGCTTTCTTT	TRBV30	-	-	TRBJ1-1
CASREMSGQAIGGYNEQFF	TGTGCCAGCAGGGAAATGTCGGGACAGGCAATCGGGGGATACAATGAGCAGTTCTTC	TRBV5-6	-	TRBD1	TRBJ2-1
CASSSYDRDTGELFF	TGTGCCAGCAGCTCCTACGACAGGGACACCGGGGAGCTGTTTTTT	TRBV11-2	-	TRBD1	TRBJ2-2
CASSGGPSNSPLHF	TGTGCCAGTAGTGGGGGACCGAGTAATTCACCCCTCCACTTT	TRBV19	-	-	TRBJ1-6
CASSYSIRGGYEQYF	TGTGCCAGCAGTTACTCGATCAGGGGCGGTTACGAGCAGTACTTC	TRBV6-5	-	-	TRBJ2-7
CASTPRGNTEAFF	TGTGCCAGCACCCCACGGGGGAACACTGAAGCTTTCTTT	TRBV11-3	-	-	TRBJ1-1
CATSRVDSGNTIYF	TGTGCCACCAGCAGAGTTGACTCTGGAAACACCATATATTTT	TRBV15	-	-	TRBJ1-3
CASTVNSGPNLEKLFF	TGCGCCAGCACTGTCAACTCAGGACCGAATTTGGAAAAACTGTTTTTT	TRBV5-1	-	-	TRBJ1-4